This T cell receptor (beta chain) emerged from a study of T cell responses to AZD1222 COVID-19 vaccine. Germline CDR1 SNHLY, CDR2 FYNNEI. The V gene end was trimmed by 0 bases and the J gene end by 8 bases; junction bases not matched to a gene: 9. The CDR3 covers 15 residues. This table comes from immunoSEQ multiplex PCR, and its TCRdb copy is limited to in-frame clones, with some not included. The sample holds about 150,000 clones, 88% seen once. This TCR was sampled from an adult in good health. This chain joins TRBV2 and TRBJ2-7, with 8 bases fitting TRBD1. The source material was peripheral blood, sampled on day 0 of AZD1222 vaccination. CDR3 DNA: TGTGCCAGCAGTGAAGCGCCTTGGACAGGGAATAAGCAGTACTTC. Translating gives CASSEAPWTGNKQYF.